Listed below are T cell receptor beta chains from one sample, sequenced in a study of early T cells in non-severe SARS-CoV-2 infection. One entry per CDR3 protein, called by TCRdb with MiXCR from the 5' RACE reads. The sample contains 50,000 to 60,000 distinct CDR3 sequences, more than 9% of which appear only once. What was sequenced was whole blood. The origin of the receptors is an adult who was a healthcare worker with PCR-confirmed SARS-CoV-2 infection or an uninfected control (not recorded which). Each CDR3 is given with its conserved first and last residue. A D gene is named only where the DNA matches it firmly. The size entry is marked missing in some rows and otherwise reads once, few, many or a size class.

V gene	D gene	clone size	J gene	CDR3 DNA	CDR3 protein
TRBV5-1	-	many	TRBJ1-4	TGCGCCAGCAGCTTGTCCTACTCGGTGTCAAAAGTTTTT	CASSLSYSVSKVF
TRBV4-1	-	-	TRBJ1-1	TGCGCCAGCAGCCAAGATCCGGGACGTATGAACACTGAAGCTTTCTTT	CASSQDPGRMNTEAFF
TRBV7-2	-	many	TRBJ2-3	TGTGCCAGCAGCCCAGAATTCGGCGCAGATACGCAGTATTTT	CASSPEFGADTQYF
TRBV18	TRBD2	many	TRBJ2-3	TGTGCCAGCTCACCCAGCGGGGGGGCAACAGATACGCAGTATTTT	CASSPSGGATDTQYF
TRBV7-8	TRBD1	few	TRBJ2-7	TGTGCCAGCAGCTCCGGGACAGCAGGCTACGAGCAGTACTTC	CASSSGTAGYEQYF
TRBV5-1	-	-	TRBJ2-3	TGCGCCAGCAGCTCCGACCGTGCTAGCACAGATACGCAGTATTTT	CASSSDRASTDTQYF
TRBV5-1	TRBD1	few	TRBJ2-3	TGCGCCAGCAGCTTGTTCGGGACAGGGGACGGCGATACGCAGTATTTT	CASSLFGTGDGDTQYF
TRBV6-1	-	-	TRBJ1-1	TGTGCCAGCAGACAAGTTTCGGGGAACACTGAAGCTTTCTTT	CASRQVSGNTEAFF
TRBV2	-	few	TRBJ2-7	TGTGCCGGATTAGCGGACCGCTCCTACGAGCAGTACTTC	CAGLADRSYEQYF
TRBV7-6	-	few	TRBJ2-1	TGTGCCAGCAGCTTAGCGTTTGTTCGGAGGGGTAATGAGCAGTTCTTC	CASSLAFVRRGNEQFF
TRBV5-6	TRBD1	few	TRBJ2-3	TGTGCCAGCAGGGACAGGGTTGCAGATACGCAGTATTTT	CASRDRVADTQYF
TRBV15	TRBD2	many	TRBJ2-3	TGTGCCACCAGCAGAGAGCGGGAGGGCACAGATACGCAGTATTTT	CATSREREGTDTQYF
TRBV12-3/TRBV12-4	TRBD2	few	TRBJ2-1	TGTGCCAGCGTCGCTAGCGGGGGATTCTACAATGAGCAGTTCTTC	CASVASGGFYNEQFF
TRBV4-1	-	few	TRBJ2-2	TGCGCCAGCAGCCAAGATAACGGCAGAACCGGGGAGCTGTTTTTT	CASSQDNGRTGELFF
TRBV4-2	-	many	TRBJ2-2	TGTGCCAGCAGCCTCCGAAGGGCGGACGGGGAGCTGTTTTTT	CASSLRRADGELFF
TRBV19	TRBD2	medium-sized	TRBJ2-1	TGTGCCAGTAGTATCTCTAGCGGGGGCTACAATGAGCAGTTCTTC	CASSISSGGYNEQFF
TRBV6-5	TRBD2	few	TRBJ2-2	TGTGCCAGCAGTTTCCAGCGGGGGGGAGTCTCCGGGGAGCTGTTTTTT	CASSFQRGGVSGELFF
TRBV28	TRBD2	many	TRBJ2-7	TGTGCCAGCAGTCCCAGTCCCGGGACTAGCGGGAGGGTCCACGAGCAGTACTTC	CASSPSPGTSGRVHEQYF
TRBV20-1	TRBD2	many	TRBJ2-1	TGCAGTGCTAGGGAAACTAGCGGGTACAATGAGCAGTTCTTC	CSARETSGYNEQFF
TRBV3-1	-	-	TRBJ2-7	TGTGCCAGCAGCTTTGTTTCCTACGAGCAGTACTTC	CASSFVSYEQYF
TRBV27	-	-	TRBJ1-2	TGTGCCAGCAGCCTAACCCCAGACTATGGCTACACCTTC	CASSLTPDYGYTF
TRBV9	-	many	TRBJ1-5	TGTGCCAGCAGCGTAGGGGGGCATAGCAATCAGCCCCAGCATTTT	CASSVGGHSNQPQHF
TRBV5-1	TRBD2	many	TRBJ2-1	TGCGCCAGCAGCTCAACTAGCGGGTGGACCTACAATGAGCAGTTCTTC	CASSSTSGWTYNEQFF
TRBV20-1	-	many	TRBJ1-5	TGCAGTGCTCTCGAGGGGGGGTTAAGCAATCAGCCCCAGCATTTT	CSALEGGLSNQPQHF
TRBV2	TRBD2	-	TRBJ2-7	TGTGCCAGCAGACCCGGACTAGCGGGAGCGGGAGAGCAGTACTTC	CASRPGLAGAGEQYF
TRBV5-5	-	-	TRBJ1-4	TGTGCCAGCAGCTTGGTTGGGAGAAATAATGAAAAACTGTTTTTT	CASSLVGRNNEKLFF
TRBV29-1	TRBD1	many	TRBJ1-2	TGCAGCGTAGACTCCGGGACAGACGGTCATGGCTACACCTTC	CSVDSGTDGHGYTF
TRBV29-1	-	few	TRBJ2-2	TGCAGCGTCCGTGGCGGGGTAAACACCGGGGAGCTGTTTTTT	CSVRGGVNTGELFF
TRBV5-4	-	many	TRBJ2-6	TGTGCCAGCAGCTTGGCCGGCAACCCACGCTCTGGGGCCAACGTCCTGACTTTC	CASSLAGNPRSGANVLTF
TRBV9	-	many	TRBJ2-7	TGTGCCAGCAGCGCCGGCGGCGGCAGTATGACGTACGAGCAGTACTTC	CASSAGGGSMTYEQYF
TRBV12-3/TRBV12-4	-	-	TRBJ1-1	TGTGCCAGCAGGAGAGACAGTCTGAACACTGAAGCTTTCTTT	CASRRDSLNTEAFF
TRBV20-1	TRBD2	few	TRBJ2-2	TGCAGTGCTAGAGATCGAGGAACTAGCGGAAACACCGGGGAGCTGTTTTTT	CSARDRGTSGNTGELFF
TRBV28	-	-	TRBJ2-5	TGTGCCAGCTCCTCGGGACCTAAAGAGACCCAGTACTTC	CASSSGPKETQYF
TRBV28	TRBD1	few	TRBJ1-2	TGTGCCAGCAGTTTAAACAGGGGGGACTATGGCTACACCTTC	CASSLNRGDYGYTF
TRBV7-2	-	-	TRBJ2-2	TGTGCCAGCAGCTTATCCTTACAGACCGGGGAGCTGTTTTTT	CASSLSLQTGELFF
TRBV7-2	-	few	TRBJ2-7	TGTGCCAGCAGCCCACTGCATTACGAGCAGTACTTC	CASSPLHYEQYF
TRBV20-1	-	-	TRBJ1-1	TGCAGTTCCAACCCGGGAGGGTACACTGAAGCTTTCTTT	CSSNPGGYTEAFF
TRBV12-3/TRBV12-4	-	-	TRBJ2-7	TGTGCCAGCAGTACGAACTACGAGCAGTACTTC	CASSTNYEQYF
TRBV5-1	TRBD2	few	TRBJ2-3	TGCGCCAGCAGCCCCGCAGCGGGAGGGACTAGCACAGATACGCAGTATTTT	CASSPAAGGTSTDTQYF
TRBV20-1	-	few	TRBJ2-2	TGCAGTGCCCCACAGGGCTTCGTCACCGGGGAGCTGTTTTTT	CSAPQGFVTGELFF
TRBV30	-	-	TRBJ1-6	TGTGCCTGGAGTGTGACCGTCTCCTATAATTCACCCCTCCACTTT	CAWSVTVSYNSPLHF
TRBV11-2	TRBD2	many	TRBJ2-1	TGTGCCAGCAGCTTAGATGCGTTTAGCGGGGGCTTTGGCGGTGAGCAGTTCTTC	CASSLDAFSGGFGGEQFF
TRBV5-1	-	many	TRBJ2-1	TGCGCCAGCAGTCCCGGGACCGCCTACAATGAGCAGTTCTTC	CASSPGTAYNEQFF
TRBV28	-	many	TRBJ1-1	TGTGCCAGCAGGAAAGCGGTCACTGAAGCTTTCTTT	CASRKAVTEAFF
TRBV29-1	TRBD2	few	TRBJ2-1	TGCAGCGTTGTTGGTAGCGGGAGGACCAAGGGGCAGTTCTTC	CSVVGSGRTKGQFF
TRBV7-2	-	-	TRBJ2-2	TGTGCCAGCAGCTTAGCGGGGGGGCCAACCGGGGAGCTGTTTTTT	CASSLAGGPTGELFF
TRBV20-1	-	few	TRBJ2-1	TGCAGTGCTCCGGCGGACTTAACCAATGAGCAGTTCTTC	CSAPADLTNEQFF
TRBV2	-	few	TRBJ1-1	TGTGCCAGCAGTCGACAGGTTGACGCTTTCTTT	CASSRQVDAFF
TRBV6-4	TRBD1	many	TRBJ2-1	TGTGCCAGCAGACGGACAGGGGACTACAATGAGCAGTTCTTC	CASRRTGDYNEQFF
TRBV12-3/TRBV12-4	-	many	TRBJ1-1	TGTGCCAGCAGGTGGGAGGGCGGAAAGGCTGAAGCTTTCTTT	CASRWEGGKAEAFF
TRBV20-1	TRBD2	few	TRBJ2-1	TGCAGTGCTAGAGATCCCACTAGCGGGAGCAAAAATGAGCAGTTCTTC	CSARDPTSGSKNEQFF
TRBV30	-	few	TRBJ2-5	TGTGCCTGGAGTCCCGCCCGGGCCCAAGAGACCCAGTACTTC	CAWSPARAQETQYF
TRBV24-1	-	many	TRBJ2-3	TGTGCCACCAGTGGCAACAGGGAGTCCACAGATACGCAGTATTTT	CATSGNRESTDTQYF